The 9 T cell receptor beta chains listed next were all sequenced from one sample in a study of OX40 agonist ivuxolimab in advanced cancers. Method: immunoSEQ multiplex PCR; TCRdb's copy keeps in-frame clones and lacks some. The profile shows tens of thousands of clones, around 87% of them singletons. The source material was CD4+ or CD8+ T cells sorted from blood, sampled in a trial of the OX40 agonist ivuxolimab. The source is an adult with an advanced solid tumor such as melanoma, head and neck, liver or kidney cancer.

The rearrangement uses TRBV5-1 and TRBJ2-5; the D gene could be TRBD1 or TRBD2 (5 bases each). Germline CDR1 reads SGHRS; CDR2 reads YFSETQ. Between the trimmed V and J ends, which lost 1 base and 4 bases, there was a span of 8 bases. CDR3 size: 13 residues. The CDR3 region has the DNA TGCGCCAGCAGCTTGTGGGGGTCAGAGACCCAGTACTTC. It codes for CASSLWGSETQYF.

This clone has a handful of counts. This sequence joins TRBV6-1 and TRBJ1-1, with a tentative D call TRBD1 (5 bases). V lost 4 bases and J 5 bases, leaving 11 bases between the germline ends. The CDR3 spans 13 residues. The germline CDR1 and CDR2 sequences are MNHNS and SASEGT. The CDR3: CASSVWQGTEAFF. Written as DNA, the CDR3 is TGTGCCAGCAGTGTTTGGCAGGGAACTGAAGCTTTCTTT.

J is TRBJ1-1 and V is TRBV20-1; no definite D call. This CDR3 region has 10 residues. Germline CDR1 DFQATT, CDR2 SNEGSKA (reference sequence). Trimming shortened V by 3 bases and J by 8 bases, and 7 bases separated the two germline ends. The CDR3: CSASDHEAFF. DNA for the CDR3: TGCAGTGCTAGTGACCACGAAGCTTTCTTT.

The chain couples TRBV15 to TRBJ2-5, with unresolved D. Looked up from germline, CDR1 is LNHNV and CDR2 is YYDKDF (reference sequence). The CDR3 is 13 amino acids. With 5 bases removed from V and 3 bases from J, the gap between germline ends came to 10 bases. Written as DNA, the CDR3 is TGTGCCACCAGCTTGGGGTTGGAAGAGACCCAGTACTTC. Its translation is CATSLGLEETQYF.

The chain couples TRBV27 to TRBJ1-6; D uncertain. The germline V gene encodes CDR1 MNHEY and CDR2 SMNVEV (reference sequence). V lost 2 bases to trimming and J lost 10 bases, with 12 bases between them. The CDR3 spans 14 residues. As DNA, the CDR3 is TGTGCCAGCAGTTTAAGGAGGGATGGCTCACCCCTCCACTTT. Translation: CASSLRRDGSPLHF.

The V and J genes are TRBV10-2 and TRBJ2-7; 11 bases are shared with TRBD1. Germline V CDR1 and CDR2: WSHSY, SAAADI. This CDR3 comprises 17 residues. J was trimmed by 3 bases and V by 2 bases; bases with no gene match: 9. The CDR3 nucleotides read TGCGCCAGCAGTGAGACCCCCGGGACAGGGGGTAGCTACGAGCAGTACGTC. It is translated as CASSETPGTGGSYEQYV.

The rearrangement joins TRBV5-1 to TRBJ1-3; 7 bases match TRBD1. The CDR3 consists of 15 residues. In germline, CDR1 is SGHRS, CDR2 YFSETQ. Losses at the gene ends were 1 base for V and 2 bases for J; bases not matched to a gene: 3. CDR3 protein: CASSLSTGAGNTIYF. In DNA form, the CDR3 reads TGCGCCAGCAGCTTGAGTACAGGGGCTGGAAACACCATATATTTT.

This CDR3 is CASSFGRDQPQHF. CDR3 coding DNA: TGTGCCAGCAGTTTCGGAAGGGATCAGCCCCAGCATTTT. The chain joins TRBV6-5 to TRBJ1-5; D gene ambiguous. The germline V gene has CDR1 MNHEY and CDR2 SVGAGI. The CDR3 sequence is 13 residues long. Trimming cost V 4 bases and J 5 bases, with 9 bases left between them.

The V and J genes are TRBV12-5 and TRBJ2-3; 10 bases align to TRBD1. CDR1 and CDR2 from the germline V gene are LGHNT and FRNRAP. This CDR3 has 15 residues. Losses at the gene ends were 2 bases for V and 5 bases for J; bases not matched to a gene: 4. CDR3 in amino acids: CASGLRQGAIDTQYF. The CDR3 DNA reads as TGTGCTAGTGGTTTGAGACAGGGGGCAATAGATACGCAGTATTTT.